This section outlines one T cell receptor beta chain sequence together with its context. The CDR3 is 15 residues long. Trimming took off 4 bases at V and 3 bases at J, with 12 bases between the two ends. Germline-derived CDR1 and CDR2 are MNHEY and SVGAGI. This sample stems from a study of blood T cell repertoires in COVID-19. Study overall: The cDNA or gDNA used as material had been derived from T cells, B-cell-depleted T cells, or PBMCs.

TCRdb's table, derived via immunoSEQ multiplex PCR, lists solely in-frame clones and lacks some. The sample yields fewer than 400,000 clones, 85% to 90% seen once. The source is a human donor in a cohort sampled during active COVID-19. V usage is TRBV6-5 and J usage is TRBJ2-2; maybe TRBD1 (6 bases). Input material: peripheral blood. DNA of the CDR3: TGTGCCAGCAGTTCCCTTCCAGGGGACACCGGGGAGCTGTTTTTT. Translating gives CASSSLPGDTGELFF.